The following is a T cell receptor (beta chain) sequence with its context. The sample originates from a study of T cells in Graves' hyperthyroidism and ophthalmopathy. Amplification of TCR beta CDR3 regions was performed using RNA transcripts as template. RT-PCR in the first round (using the HTBI primer set) targeted the TCR CDR3. TCRdb used MiXCR to reprocess the multiplex PCR reads, holding one entry per CDR3 protein. The sample contains some 770,000 distinct CDR3 sequences, 16% of which appear only once. No progression to ophthalmopathy during 18 months of follow-up defined stable disease. Diagnosis relied on clinical symptoms, serum thyroxine and TRAb, thyroid ultrasound and orbital computed tomography. PBMCs stemmed from under 11 ml fresh peripheral blood. With V trimmed by 5 bases and J by 5 bases, 10 bases remained unmatched. Germline V gene lookup returns CDR1 SNHLY and CDR2 FYNNEI. The CDR3 has 16 amino acids.

The TCR sequence derives from a man younger than 35 with Graves' hyperthyroidism. The specimen was blood. The V call is TRBV2, the J call TRBJ2-7; 12 bases map to TRBD2. CDR3 region: CASSLGLAGGLNEQYF. DNA for the CDR3: TGTGCCAGCAGTTTAGGCCTAGCGGGAGGGCTCAACGAGCAGTACTTC.